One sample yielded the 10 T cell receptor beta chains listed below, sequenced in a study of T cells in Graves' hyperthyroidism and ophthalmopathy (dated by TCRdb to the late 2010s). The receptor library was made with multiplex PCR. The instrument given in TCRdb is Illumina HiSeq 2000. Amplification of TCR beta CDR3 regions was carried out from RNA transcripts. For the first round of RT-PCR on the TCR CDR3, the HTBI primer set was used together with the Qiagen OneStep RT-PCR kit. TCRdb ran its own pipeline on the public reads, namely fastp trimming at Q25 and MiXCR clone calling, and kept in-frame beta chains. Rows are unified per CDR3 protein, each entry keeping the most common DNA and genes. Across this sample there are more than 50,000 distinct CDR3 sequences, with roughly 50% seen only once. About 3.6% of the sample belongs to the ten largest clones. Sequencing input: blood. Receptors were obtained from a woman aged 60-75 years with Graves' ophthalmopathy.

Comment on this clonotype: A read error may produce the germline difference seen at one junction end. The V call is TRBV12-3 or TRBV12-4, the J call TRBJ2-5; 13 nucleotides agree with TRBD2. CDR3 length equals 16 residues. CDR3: CASSRTSGSDTETQCF. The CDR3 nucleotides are TGTGCCAGCAGCAGGACTAGCGGGAGCGACACAGAGACCCAGTGCTTC.

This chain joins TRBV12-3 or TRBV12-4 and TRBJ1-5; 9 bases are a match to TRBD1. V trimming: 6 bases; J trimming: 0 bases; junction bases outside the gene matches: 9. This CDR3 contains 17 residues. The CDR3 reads CASSPGTGSNSNQPQHF. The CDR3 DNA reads TGTGCCAGCAGCCCCGGGACAGGGAGCAATAGCAATCAGCCCCAGCATTTT.

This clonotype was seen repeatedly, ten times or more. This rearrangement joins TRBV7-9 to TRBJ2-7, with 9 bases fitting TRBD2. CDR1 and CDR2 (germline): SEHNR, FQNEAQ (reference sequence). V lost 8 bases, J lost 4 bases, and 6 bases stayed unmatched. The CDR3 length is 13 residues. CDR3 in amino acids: CASSEAGGYEQYF. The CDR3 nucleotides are TGTGCCAGCTCAGAGGCGGGAGGGTACGAGCAGTACTTC.

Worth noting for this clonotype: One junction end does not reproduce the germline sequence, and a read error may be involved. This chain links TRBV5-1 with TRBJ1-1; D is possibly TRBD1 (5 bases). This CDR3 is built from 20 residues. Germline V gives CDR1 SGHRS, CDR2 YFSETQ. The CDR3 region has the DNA TGCGCCGGCAGTTTAAATCAGGGAGCGGCAGGCAGTATAACGAACACTGAAGCTTTCTTT. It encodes CAGSLNQGAAGSITNTEAFF.

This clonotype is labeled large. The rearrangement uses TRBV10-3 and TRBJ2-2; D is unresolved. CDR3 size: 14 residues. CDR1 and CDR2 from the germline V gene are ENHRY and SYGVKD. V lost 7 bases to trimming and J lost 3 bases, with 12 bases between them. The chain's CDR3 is CAIKDTSDTGELFF. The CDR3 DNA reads TGTGCCATCAAAGACACCTCGGACACCGGGGAGCTGTTTTTT.

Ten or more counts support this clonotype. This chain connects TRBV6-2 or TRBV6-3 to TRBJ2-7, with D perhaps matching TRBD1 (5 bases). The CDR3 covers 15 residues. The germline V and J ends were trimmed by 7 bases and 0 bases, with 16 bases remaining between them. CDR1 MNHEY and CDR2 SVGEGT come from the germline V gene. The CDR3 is CASTAPGLSSYEQYF. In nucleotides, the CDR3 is TGTGCCAGCACCGCCCCAGGGCTTAGCTCCTACGAGCAGTACTTC.

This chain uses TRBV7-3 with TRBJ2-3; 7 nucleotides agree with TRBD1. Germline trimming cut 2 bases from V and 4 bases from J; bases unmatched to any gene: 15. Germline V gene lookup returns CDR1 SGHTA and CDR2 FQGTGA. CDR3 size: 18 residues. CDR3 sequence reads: CASSLPTTGEGSADTQYF. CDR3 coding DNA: TGTGCCAGCAGCTTACCTACTACAGGGGAAGGTAGCGCAGATACGCAGTATTTT.

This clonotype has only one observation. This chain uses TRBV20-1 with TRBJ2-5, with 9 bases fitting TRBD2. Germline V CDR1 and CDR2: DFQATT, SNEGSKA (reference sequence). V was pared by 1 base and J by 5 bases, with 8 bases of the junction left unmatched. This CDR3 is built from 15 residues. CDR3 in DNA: TGCAGTGCTAGAGTCTTCTATGGGACTAGCGAGACCCAGTACTTC. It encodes CSARVFYGTSETQYF.

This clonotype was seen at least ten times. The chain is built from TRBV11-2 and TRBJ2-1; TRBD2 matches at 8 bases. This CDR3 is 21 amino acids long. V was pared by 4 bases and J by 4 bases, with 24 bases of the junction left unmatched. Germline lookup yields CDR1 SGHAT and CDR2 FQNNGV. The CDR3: CASSSPRGGLIVTSVYNEQFF. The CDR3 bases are TGTGCCAGCAGCTCCCCCCGGGGGGGGCTGATAGTTACCTCTGTGTACAATGAGCAGTTCTTC.

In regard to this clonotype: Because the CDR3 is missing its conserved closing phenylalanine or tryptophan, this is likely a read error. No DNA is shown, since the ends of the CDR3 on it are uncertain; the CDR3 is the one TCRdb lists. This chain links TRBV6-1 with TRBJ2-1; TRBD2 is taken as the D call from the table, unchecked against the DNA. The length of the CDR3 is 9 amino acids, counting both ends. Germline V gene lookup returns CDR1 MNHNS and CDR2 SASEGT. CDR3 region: CASSEISDR.